In its sample, the clone carrying this T cell receptor beta chain was seen a few times. The antigen remains unidentified. The data stem from a study of beta chain features in type 1 diabetes. Study-wide findings and caveats: These data did not resolve whether HLA type affects TCRB rearrangement. Across all four CD4+ subsets, people with type 1 diabetes showed modestly shorter TCRB CDR3s.

All of the isolated RNA was reverse transcribed, so expressed TCRB transcripts were sequenced. TCRdb's table, derived via immunoSEQ multiplex PCR, lists solely in-frame clones and lacks some. This table has 300,000 to 350,000 clones, less than 15% appearing once. The sample taken for sequencing was naive CD4+ T cells from blood. The sequence derives from a young woman with type 1 diabetes.

This CDR3 is CSVATGTGIGTGELFF. CDR3 bases: TGCAGCGTGGCAACCGGGACAGGGATTGGGACCGGGGAGCTGTTTTTT. The chain links TRBV29-1 to TRBJ2-2, with 9 bases aligning to TRBD1. This CDR3 spans 16 amino acids. The germline V gene encodes CDR1 SQVTM and CDR2 ANQGSEA. The V segment lost 6 bases and the J segment 5 bases; nucleotides outside the gene matches: 13.